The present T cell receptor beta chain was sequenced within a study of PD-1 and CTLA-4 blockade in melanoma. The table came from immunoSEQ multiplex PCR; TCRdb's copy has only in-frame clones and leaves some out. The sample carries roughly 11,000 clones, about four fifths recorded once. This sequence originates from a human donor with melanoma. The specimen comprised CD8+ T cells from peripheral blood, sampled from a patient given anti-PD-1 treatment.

The CDR3 loop is CASSQERGRDEAFF. The CDR3 DNA is TGTGCCAGCAGCCAAGAGAGGGGACGTGATGAAGCTTTCTTT. The gene calls are TRBV4-2 and TRBJ1-1; D perhaps matches TRBD1 (5 bases). CDR3 size: 14 residues. Germline CDR1 reads LGHNA; CDR2 reads YNFKEQ. Trimming pared 0 bases from V and 7 bases from J, leaving 12 bases between.